These T cell receptor beta chains were read from a single sample in a study of radiation and T cells in renal cell carcinoma. Assay used: immunoSEQ multiplex PCR; TCRdb lists only in-frame clones, some missing. The sample yields some 100,000 clones, 65% to 85% seen once. The sequenced sample was blood, obtained from a patient whose treatment included radiotherapy and nephrectomy. These receptors originate from a man in his sixties with renal cell carcinoma. Both conserved end residues are part of each CDR3. Fields, in order: V gene, J gene, clone size, D gene, CDR3 protein, CDR3 DNA. A D gene is named only where the DNA matches it firmly. Clone size is given for some rows only: seen once, a few or many times, or a class if the clone is expanded.

TRBV5-8	TRBJ1-2	.	TRBD1	CASSLTGDYGYTF	TGTGCCAGCAGCTTAACAGGGGACTATGGCTACACCTTC
TRBV29-1	TRBJ2-4	.	.	CSVEDPGVQYF	TGCAGCGTTGAAGATCCCGGGGTTCAGTACTTC
TRBV27	TRBJ1-3	.	.	CASSPLSGHYGSSQHFSGNTIYF	TGTGCCAGCAGCCCTCTATCGGGGCACTATGGAAGCTCTCAGCATTTCTCTGGAAACACCATATATTTT
TRBV5-1	TRBJ2-7	.	.	CASSLEGPHLGYEQYF	TGCGCCAGCAGCTTGGAGGGACCACATTTGGGCTACGAGCAGTACTTC
TRBV15	TRBJ1-2	.	.	CATSRVGRAYGYTF	TGTGCCACCAGCAGAGTGGGCAGAGCCTATGGCTACACCTTC
TRBV5-1	TRBJ2-4	.	TRBD1	CASSLSTGEFKNIQYF	TGCGCCAGCAGCTTGAGTACAGGGGAGTTCAAAAACATTCAGTACTTC
TRBV11-2	TRBJ2-7	.	.	CASSLMTGRAYEQYF	TGTGCCAGCAGCTTAATGACAGGACGGGCCTACGAGCAGTACTTC
TRBV18	TRBJ2-7	.	TRBD2	CASSPGLPSLSPYEQYF	TGTGCCAGCTCACCGGGACTACCCAGTCTGTCACCCTACGAGCAGTACTTC
TRBV9	TRBJ2-1	.	.	CASSASSAGEQFF	TGTGCCAGCAGCGCCTCGTCCGCGGGAGAGCAGTTCTTC
TRBV2	TRBJ1-1	few	TRBD1	CASMRDSQMNTEAFF	TGTGCCAGCATGAGGGACAGTCAAATGAACACTGAAGCTTTCTTT
TRBV6-6	TRBJ1-5	.	.	CASSYTTDQPQHF	TGTGCCAGCAGTTACACGACAGATCAGCCCCAGCATTTT
TRBV18	TRBJ2-2	.	.	CASSPRTANTGELFF	TGTGCCAGCTCACCGAGGACAGCGAACACCGGGGAGCTGTTTTTT
TRBV6-1	TRBJ1-2	once	.	CASSEGMGIRAANGYTF	TGTGCCAGCAGTGAAGGGATGGGGATAAGGGCAGCCAATGGCTACACCTTC
TRBV28	TRBJ1-2	.	TRBD1	CASSFGTGGNYGYTF	TGTGCCAGCAGTTTCGGGACAGGGGGTAACTATGGCTACACCTTC
TRBV27	TRBJ2-5	.	.	CASSTQETQYF	TGTGCCAGCAGTACTCAAGAGACCCAGTACTTC